The 8 T cell receptor beta chains below were found in one sample sequenced in a study of blood T cell repertoires in COVID-19. Sequenced by immunoSEQ multiplex PCR; TCRdb stores in-frame clones only, minus some. There are some 300,000 clones in the sample; 89% occur only once, and less than 3% lies in the top ten. Specimen: PBMCs or T cells enriched from blood (not recorded which). The source is a woman aged 45-65 years who had been exposed to COVID-19.

The J gene is TRBJ2-3, the V gene TRBV4-2; 12 bases map to TRBD2. J lost 4 bases, V lost 2 bases, and 7 bases had no gene match. Germline V CDR1 and CDR2: LGHNA, YNFKEQ. This CDR3 comprises 17 residues. CDR3: CASSQFASGGAPDTQYF. CDR3 nucleotide sequence: TGTGCCAGCAGCCAATTCGCTAGCGGGGGGGCCCCAGATACGCAGTATTTT.

V usage is TRBV27 and J usage is TRBJ1-2; possibly TRBD1 for D (6 bases). Looked up from germline, CDR1 is MNHEY and CDR2 is SMNVEV (reference sequence). The CDR3 consists of 13 residues. V was pared by 4 bases and J by 6 bases, with 12 bases between. The CDR3: CASSWRGADGYTF. DNA for the CDR3: TGTGCCAGCAGTTGGCGGGGGGCGGATGGCTACACCTTC.

The CDR3 nucleotides are TGTGCCAGTAGATCGGGGGGGAGCACAGATACGCAGTATTTT. Translating it yields CASRSGGSTDTQYF. This rearrangement joins TRBV19 to TRBJ2-3; 8 nucleotides line up with TRBD2. Per the germline V gene, CDR1 is LNHDA and CDR2 is SQIVND (reference sequence). Trimming removed 6 bases from V and 0 bases from J; junction bases left unmatched: 2. The CDR3 runs to 14 residues.

The rearrangement uses TRBV5-1 and TRBJ2-5; the match to TRBD1 covers 8 bases. Germline CDR1 and CDR2: SGHRS and YFSETQ. The CDR3 runs to 15 residues. J gave up 4 bases and V 0 bases, and 5 bases lay outside the gene matches. The CDR3 reads CASSLVQGGGETQYF. CDR3 sequence (DNA): TGCGCCAGCAGCTTGGTACAGGGGGGTGGAGAGACCCAGTACTTC.

This chain uses TRBV5-5 with TRBJ1-5, with D possibly matching TRBD1 (5 bases). CDR3 size: 14 residues. V was trimmed by 1 base and J by 10 bases, leaving 15 bases between them. CDR1 SGHKS and CDR2 YYEKEE come from the germline V gene (reference sequence). CDR3 sequence (DNA): TGTGCCAGCAGCTTGAGTCAGGGACTGGGACCCCAGCATTTT. This translates into CASSLSQGLGPQHF.

The chain recombines TRBV24-1 with TRBJ2-1; 8 bases fit TRBD1. CDR3 length: 15 residues. CDR1 KGHDR and CDR2 SFDVKD come from the germline V gene. After removal of 9 bases from V and 1 base from J, the junction contained 7 bases not matched to a gene. The CDR3 region is CATQRTGRSYNEQFF. CDR3 nucleotides: TGTGCCACCCAGAGGACAGGGAGATCCTACAATGAGCAGTTCTTC.

The chain employs TRBV10-2 and TRBJ2-5, with 8 bases matching TRBD2. The CDR3 is made up of 15 amino acids. V lost 5 bases and J lost 4; bases outside the gene matches: 9. Germline CDR1 reads WSHSY; CDR2 reads SAAADI. The CDR3 loop is CASSSGGLPLETQYF. CDR3 nucleotides: TGCGCCAGCAGTAGCGGGGGCCTGCCCTTAGAGACCCAGTACTTC.

The chain uses TRBV28 and TRBJ1-2; 10 bases match TRBD1. CDR1 is MDHEN and CDR2 is SYDVKM in the germline V gene. V trimming: 4 bases; J trimming: 5 bases; junction bases outside the gene matches: 4. The CDR3 extends over 14 amino acids. CDR3 loop: CASSSSGQGYGYTF. In nucleotides, the CDR3 is TGTGCCAGCAGTTCCTCGGGACAGGGGTATGGCTACACCTTC.